The T cell receptor beta chain described here comes from a study of blood T cell repertoires in COVID-19. The wider study: From T cells, B-cell-depleted T cells, or PBMCs came the material, which was cDNA or gDNA.

This clone was seen a few times. The CDR3 length is 14 residues. Trimming removed 8 bases at V and 4 bases at J, with 17 bases between. CDR1 and CDR2 (germline): SEHNR, FQNEAQ (reference sequence). In the source study's methods: Using reference gene primer amplification, nucleated cell counts were estimated. The protocol was immunoSEQ multiplex PCR, while the TCRdb copy is restricted to in-frame clones and leaves out a portion. V, J and clone size were drawn from that table, and D and trimming were deduced from the DNA. This sample carries approximately 38,000 clones, 70% to 85% of them seen once, and the ten largest clones take 24%.

The sample was peripheral blood. This TCR was recovered from a human donor with acute or convalescent COVID-19. The donor label of this sample is uncertain. V usage is TRBV7-9 and J usage is TRBJ2-5; D gene unclear. For the CDR3, the DNA is TGTGCCAGCTCCTCTTTCCTCGGTGGAGAGACCCAGTACTTC. Its translation: CASSSFLGGETQYF.